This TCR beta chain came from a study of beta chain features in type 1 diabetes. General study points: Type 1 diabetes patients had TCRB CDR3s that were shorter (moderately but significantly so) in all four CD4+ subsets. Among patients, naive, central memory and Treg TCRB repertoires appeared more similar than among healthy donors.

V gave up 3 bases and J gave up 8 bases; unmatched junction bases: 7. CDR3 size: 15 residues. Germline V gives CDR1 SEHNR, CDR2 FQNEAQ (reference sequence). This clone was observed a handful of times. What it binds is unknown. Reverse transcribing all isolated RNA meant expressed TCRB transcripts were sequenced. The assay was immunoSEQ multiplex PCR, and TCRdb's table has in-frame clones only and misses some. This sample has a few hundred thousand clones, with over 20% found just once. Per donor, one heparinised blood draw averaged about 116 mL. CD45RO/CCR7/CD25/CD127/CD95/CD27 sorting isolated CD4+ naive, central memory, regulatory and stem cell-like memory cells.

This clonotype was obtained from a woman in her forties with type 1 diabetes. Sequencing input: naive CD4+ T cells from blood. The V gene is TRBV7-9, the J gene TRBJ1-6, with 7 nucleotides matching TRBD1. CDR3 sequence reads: CASSLNRGEYSPLHF. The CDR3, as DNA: TGTGCCAGCAGCTTGAACAGGGGCGAATATTCACCCCTCCACTTT.